This T cell receptor (beta chain) was identified during a study of OX40 agonist ivuxolimab in advanced cancers. The CDR3 spans 16 residues. Losses at the gene ends were 6 bases for V and 4 bases for J; bases not matched to a gene: 6. Per germline, CDR1 MNHEY and CDR2 SMNVEV (reference sequence). Here immunoSEQ multiplex PCR was the method, and the copy in TCRdb shows in-frame clones only, minus some. The repertoire holds under 90,000 clones, with roughly 93% as singletons. The rearrangement links TRBV27 to TRBJ2-3, with 14 bases aligning to TRBD2. Specimen: CD4+ or CD8+ T cells sorted from blood, collected in a trial of the OX40 agonist ivuxolimab. The TCR sequence derives from an adult with an advanced solid tumor such as melanoma, head and neck, liver or kidney cancer. The CDR3 nucleotides are TGTGCCAGCAGGGGACTAGCGGGAGAAAAATCAGATACGCAGTATTTT. This translates into CASRGLAGEKSDTQYF.